Sequencing of this T cell receptor beta chain was carried out in a study of CD8 T cells in Susac syndrome. Study-wide background: Patients with Susac syndrome were therapy-naive, taking corticosteroids, with some also receiving intravenous immunoglobulin, or taking intravenous immunoglobulin alone at the time their blood was drawn.

With regard to this clonotype: Its target is not known.

Negative isolation was used for CD8+ and CD4+ T cells and FACS enrichment for TEMRA cells. cDNA came from roughly 0.53 to 1 ug RNA primed by random hexamers. The CDR3 of TCR beta was amplified by immunoSEQ multiplex PCR across 54 Vbeta and 13 Jbeta. TCRdb re-analysed the immunoSEQ multiplex PCR reads in MiXCR, keeping a single row per CDR3 protein. Here the sample spans over 100,000 distinct CDR3 sequences, roughly 94% being singletons. The CDR3 runs to 15 residues. Study findings and constraints: In total CD8+ repertoires, around 17 Susac-specific public clones were detected, and CD8+ TEMRA repertoires contained five or six.

What was sequenced was CD8+ T cells from PBMCs. This TCR was sampled from a human donor with Susac syndrome. The gene calls are TRBV21-1 and TRBJ2-2; the table gives TRBD1 as D, unverified against the DNA. TRBV21-1 is flagged as a pseudogene. The CDR3 region is CASSRQGKDTGELFF. CDR3 in DNA: TGTGCCAGCAGCCGACAGGGGAAGGACACCGGGGAGCTGTTTTTT.